This T cell receptor (beta chain) was recovered during a study of T cells in Graves' hyperthyroidism and ophthalmopathy (dated by TCRdb to the late 2010s). With respect to the entire study: Peripheral blood was sampled at the time of initial diagnosis, prior to any treatment. The 95 to 100 discovery patients were divided at random into training and test sets in a 7:3 ratio. The paper describes TCR Vbeta CDR3 sequencing of 135 peripheral blood samples, made up of fewer than 50 ophthalmopathy patients, some 76 hyperthyroidism patients and about 17 progressor patients. The study also compared thyroid tissue and blood T-cell repertoires from about 6 Graves' hyperthyroidism patients. Following sampling, methimazole starting at 30 mg daily was given to hyperthyroidism patients, and high-dose intravenous methylprednisolone was given to ophthalmopathy patients. A discovery cohort of approximately 100 patients, approximately 44 with Graves' ophthalmopathy and about 58 with stable Graves' hyperthyroidism, was used to find distinguishing TCR V-J signatures. An independent validation cohort of around 19 hyperthyroidism patients and approximately 17 patients who later progressed to ophthalmopathy tested prospective prediction of ophthalmopathy. Overall results and qualifications from the work: No statistical method was used to set the sample size in advance, and investigators knew the group allocation. Most expanded thyroid clonotypes (frequency above 0.001) were also detected in blood, suggesting blood repertoires may reflect thyroid immune responses. In validation, progression to ophthalmopathy was predicted by the model with 65% to 71% sensitivity and roughly 76% specificity, a median of approximately 6.5 months before onset. In cross-validation, a model built on a 13 V-J signature told ophthalmopathy apart from stable hyperthyroidism with just under 90% sensitivity and around 81% specificity, and in testing the same model reached 80%/75%.

The TCR beta CDR3 regions were amplified from RNA transcripts. For the first round of RT-PCR on the TCR CDR3, the HTBI primer set was used together with the Qiagen OneStep RT-PCR kit. A second multiplex PCR round built the libraries, followed by size selection and purification. Libraries were sequenced paired-end with 100 bp reads on an Illumina HiSeq2000. On the study's bioinformatics: SOAPnuke was used to process the raw data, removing reads that contained adapters or uncalled bases, had a mean Phred below 15, or lacked an exact match to the constant primer or identifier. COPE v1.2.5 was used to merge high-quality paired reads, and clonotypes were defined as unique nucleotide sequences. MiTCR v1.1 was used to align the clonotypes against IMGT TRBV, TRBD and TRBJ reference segments. Only V-J combinations with frequency above 0.0001, covering 99% to 99.2% of repertoires, were analysed. A TCS score was defined as the ratio between F50 (clonal expansion) and ExV (chaos), using BLOSUM62-based TCRdist between CDR3 peptides within each V-J. Welch's t-statistics and random forest reduced fewer than 550 V-J features to 13, which were used in a naive Bayes classifier (R e1071). Starting from the raw public reads, TCRdb applied fastp trimming at Q25, assembled clones with MiXCR and retained in-frame beta chains. Each CDR3 protein gets just one entry, which takes the most common genes and DNA from the rows behind it. None of the V and J calls come from the authors' own analysis; TCRdb made them. The sample contains around 500,000 distinct CDR3 sequences, over 13% of them found a single time. Less than 20% of the sample comes from the top ten.

With termini counted, the CDR3 has 15 amino acids. Just CDR3 DNA is preserved here, 45 bases in frame from base 1. CDR1 and CDR2 were assigned from the germline V gene (reference sequence) as SGHAT and FQDESV. The germline V end is reduced by 5 bases and the J end by 6 bases; junction bases left unmatched: 8. Regarding this clonotype: Its antigen is still unknown. The final CDR3 position lacks the conserved phenylalanine or tryptophan, pointing to a likely read error.

A patient counted as having stable Graves' hyperthyroidism if no progression to ophthalmopathy occurred over 18 months of follow-up. Hyperthyroidism patients were aged 18 to 65 years and newly diagnosed, with disease duration of less than 2 months. The study excluded patients with uncontrolled infections, other autoimmune diseases, pregnancy or lactation. Diagnoses were established on the basis of clinical symptoms, serum thyroxine and TRAb, thyroid ultrasound, and orbital computed tomography. PBMCs were isolated from 8 to 10 ml of fresh peripheral blood by Ficoll-Paque density gradient centrifugation. Total RNA was extracted with Trizol reagent, and quality was checked on an Agilent 2100 Bioanalyzer.

Sequences were obtained from blood. This sequence was found in a woman aged 18-29 years with Graves' hyperthyroidism. The chain links TRBV11-1 with TRBJ2-2, and 8 junction bases match TRBD1. The bases are TGTGCCAGCAGCCCCGACAGGGGAACCCCCGGGGAGCTGTTTCTT. It encodes CASSPDRGTPGELFL.